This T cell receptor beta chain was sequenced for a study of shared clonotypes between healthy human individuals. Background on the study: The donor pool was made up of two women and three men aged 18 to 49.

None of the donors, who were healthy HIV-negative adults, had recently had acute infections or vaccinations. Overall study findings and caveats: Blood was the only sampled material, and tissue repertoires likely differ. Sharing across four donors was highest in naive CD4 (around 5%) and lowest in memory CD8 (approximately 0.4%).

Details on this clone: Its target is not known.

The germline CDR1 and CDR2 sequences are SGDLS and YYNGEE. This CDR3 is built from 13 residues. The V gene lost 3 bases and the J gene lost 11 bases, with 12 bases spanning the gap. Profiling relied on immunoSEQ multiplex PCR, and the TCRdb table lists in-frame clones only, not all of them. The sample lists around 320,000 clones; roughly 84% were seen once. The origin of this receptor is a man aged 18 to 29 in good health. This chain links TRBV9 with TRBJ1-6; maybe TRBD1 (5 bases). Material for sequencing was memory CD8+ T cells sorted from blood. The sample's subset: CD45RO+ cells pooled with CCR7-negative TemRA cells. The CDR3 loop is CASSDSGFTPLHF. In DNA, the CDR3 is TGTGCCAGCAGCGATTCAGGGTTTACACCCCTCCACTTT.